One TCR beta chain is described in this entry. The antigen is unknown. The researchers produced TCR beta cDNA from roughly 550 ng total RNA with a constant-region primer. Slightly modified ARM-PCR with three nested multiplex PCR rounds yielded TCR beta libraries. TRBV1-TRBV30 forward and Cbeta reverse primers drove the first two approximately 10-cycle rounds. A single record per CDR3 protein comes from TCRdb applying MiXCR to the multiplex PCR reads. Found here are about 48,000 distinct CDR3 sequences, around 79% of them singletons; the top ten hold approximately 25%. The CDR3 runs to 15 residues. The V end lost 5 bases, the J end lost 4 bases, and 21 bases lay between the germline ends. The germline gives CDR1 SQVTM, CDR2 ANQGSEA. The data stem from a study of tumor-infiltrating lymphocytes in primary liver carcinoma. Investigators took RNA and DNA out together from 20-30 mg of unsorted bulk tissue. Enrolled patients were chronically infected with HBV and treatment-naive.

General study points: Pairs of tumor regions overlapped more than tumor-adjacent and tumor-blood pairs did. Blood fell significantly below tumors in its top-250-clone fraction (p = 0.039).

V usage is TRBV29-1 and J usage is TRBJ2-7; tentatively, D is TRBD1 (6 bases). The clonotype originates from a man in his forties or fifties with primary liver carcinoma and hepatitis B virus infection. The material sequenced was liver tumor tissue from sampling region 3. Regarding subset: tumor region T3, left-lateral pole. CDR3 coding DNA: TGCAGCGTTAGTGGGGGCCCGGCTTCACTTTACGAGCAGTACTTC. Translating it yields CSVSGGPASLYEQYF.